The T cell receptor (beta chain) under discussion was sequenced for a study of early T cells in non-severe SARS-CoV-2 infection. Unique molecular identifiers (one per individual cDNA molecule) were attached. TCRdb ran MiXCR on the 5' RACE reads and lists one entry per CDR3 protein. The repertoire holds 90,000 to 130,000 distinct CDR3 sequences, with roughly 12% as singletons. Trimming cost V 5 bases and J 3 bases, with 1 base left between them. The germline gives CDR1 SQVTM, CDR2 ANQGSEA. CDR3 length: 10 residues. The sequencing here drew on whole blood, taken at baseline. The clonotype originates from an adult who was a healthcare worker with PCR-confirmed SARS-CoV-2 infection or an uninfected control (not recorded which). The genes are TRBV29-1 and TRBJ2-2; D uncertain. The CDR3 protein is CSVYTGELFF. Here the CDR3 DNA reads TGCAGCGTTTACACCGGGGAGCTGTTTTTT.